This is a list of T cell receptor beta chains from one sample in a study of blood T cell repertoires in COVID-19. The data were produced by immunoSEQ multiplex PCR, yet TCRdb's version contains in-frame clones alone and is incomplete. The table lists about 130,000 clones, around 86% of them singletons. Sequenced: peripheral blood. These receptors were obtained from a woman aged 55 to 70 with active or convalescent COVID-19. Both conserved end residues are part of each CDR3. The D gene is left open where the match is weak. A row's size may be missing; if present it is once, few, many or a size class.

>TRBV19|TRBJ2-1|-|few
TGTGCCAGTAGTATATCCTCCCTAACTTATACCGACAATGAGCAGTTCTTC
CASSISSLTYTDNEQFF
>TRBV12-3/TRBV12-4|TRBJ1-1|-|-
TGTGCCAGCAGCCAGGGGAAAGCTTTCTTT
CASSQGKAFF
>TRBV9|TRBJ1-5|-|-
TGTGCCAGCAGCCCCACAGGGTGGCCCCAGCATTTT
CASSPTGWPQHF
>TRBV19|TRBJ2-3|TRBD1|-
TGTGCCAGTAATAGACAGGGGGCGGGAGATACGCAGTATTTT
CASNRQGAGDTQYF
>TRBV3-1/TRBV3-2|TRBJ1-4|TRBD1|-
TGTGCCAGCAGACTAGCCGGGACAGGGATCGAAAAACTGTTTTTT
CASRLAGTGIEKLFF
>TRBV20-1|TRBJ1-2|-|few
TGCAGTGCTAGTGGATCAGGGTCGTCGGGCTACACCTTC
CSASGSGSSGYTF
>TRBV2|TRBJ2-3|TRBD1|once
TGTGCCAGCAGTGCGGACAGGGGCACAGATACGCAGTATTTT
CASSADRGTDTQYF
>TRBV9|TRBJ2-1|TRBD2|-
TGTGCCAGCAGCCCAGGGGCGGGGGGCATCATTAATGAGCAGTTCTTC
CASSPGAGGIINEQFF
>TRBV2|TRBJ2-7|-|once
TGTGCCAGCAGCACGGGGAGCTCCTACGAGCAGTACTTC
CASSTGSSYEQYF
>TRBV19|TRBJ1-5|TRBD1|-
TGTGCCAGTAGTCGACAGGGAGGAACCGGCAATCAGCCCCAGCATTTT
CASSRQGGTGNQPQHF
>TRBV5-1|TRBJ2-7|TRBD2|-
TGCGCCAGCAGTAGGCGGGGAGGGGCGATTCCCTCCTACGAGCAGTACTTC
CASSRRGGAIPSYEQYF
>TRBV2|TRBJ1-2|-|-
TGTGCCAGCACGGAGGGGTATGGCTACACCTTC
CASTEGYGYTF
>TRBV6-2/TRBV6-3|TRBJ2-3|TRBD2|-
TGTGCCAGCAGTTATATGCGGGAGGGCGCGGATACGCAGTATTTT
CASSYMREGADTQYF
>TRBV23-1|TRBJ1-1|TRBD1|-
TGCGCCAGCAGTCAATCGGAAGGGACAGAAAACACTGAAGCTTTCTTT
CASSQSEGTENTEAFF
>TRBV5-4|TRBJ2-5|TRBD2|-
TGTGCCAGCAGTTTTGGACTAGCGGGAGGTGAGACCCAGTACTTC
CASSFGLAGGETQYF
>TRBV7-2|TRBJ2-4|-|-
TGTGCCAGCAGCTTAGGAGGGCAGGTGTTGAGGTACTTC
CASSLGGQVLRYF
>TRBV28|TRBJ2-5|-|-
TGTGCCAGCAGTTGGCCAGGGTCAGAGACCCAGTACTTC
CASSWPGSETQYF
>TRBV21-1|TRBJ2-1|-|-
TGTGCCAGCAGCAAAGCGCTCCCAGACAGCGAGTCCGAGCAGTTCTTC
CASSKALPDSESEQFF
>TRBV4-2|TRBJ1-1|-|-
TGTGCCAGCAGCCAAGATTGGGGCAAGAACACTGAAGCTTTCTTT
CASSQDWGKNTEAFF
>TRBV7-9|TRBJ2-1|-|few
TGTGCCAGCAGCCAAGCAGGCGTCGAGCAGTTCTTC
CASSQAGVEQFF
>TRBV6-5|TRBJ1-5|-|-
TGTGCCAGCAGGACTGGTGGGTCGACAGAGCCCCAGCATTTT
CASRTGGSTEPQHF
>TRBV19|TRBJ1-5|TRBD1|-
TGTGCCAGTAGTATATTCGGCAGGGGGAGTCCTAATCAGCCCCAGCATTTT
CASSIFGRGSPNQPQHF
>TRBV28|TRBJ1-2|-|-
TGTGCCAGCAGTACTGGACAGACGAACTATGGCTACACCTTC
CASSTGQTNYGYTF
>TRBV5-1|TRBJ2-5|TRBD2|-
TGCGCCAGCAGCTGGGGGGGGAATCCCCAAGAGACCCAGTACTTC
CASSWGGNPQETQYF
>TRBV27|TRBJ1-5|-|-
TGTGCCAGCGCCGGGTTGAGCAATCAGCCCCAGCATTTT
CASAGLSNQPQHF
>TRBV27|TRBJ1-2|TRBD1|-
TGTGCCAGCACCACACCCGGGACAGGGTTCGGCTACACCTTC
CASTTPGTGFGYTF
>TRBV5-5|TRBJ1-5|-|-
TGTGCCAGCAGCTTGGTAGGGGGACCCAATCAGCCCCAGCATTTT
CASSLVGGPNQPQHF
>TRBV19|TRBJ1-3|TRBD1|-
TGTGCCAGTATCAGGGACAGGGTCGCCTCTGGAAACACCATATATTTT
CASIRDRVASGNTIYF
>TRBV27|TRBJ1-6|TRBD1|-
TGTGCCAGCAGTTACACAGGGGGGGAATCACCCCTCCACTTT
CASSYTGGESPLHF
>TRBV5-1|TRBJ2-1|-|few
TGCGCCAGCAGCCCTAAGGTGGGAGATTACAATGAGCAGTTCTTC
CASSPKVGDYNEQFF
>TRBV13|TRBJ2-7|TRBD2|-
TGTGCCAGCAGCCTCGGACTAGCGGGAACCTACGAGCAGTACTTC
CASSLGLAGTYEQYF
>TRBV27|TRBJ2-2|-|-
TGTGCCAGCAGTTTAAACAGGGTCGCCGGGGAGCTGTTTTTT
CASSLNRVAGELFF
>TRBV18|TRBJ1-2|TRBD1|-
TGTGCCAGCTCGAACCTTGGGACAGGGACGGGCTACACCTTC
CASSNLGTGTGYTF
>TRBV5-6|TRBJ1-1|-|-
TGTGCCAGCTGGCCGAGGTCGAACACTGAAGCTTTCTTT
CASWPRSNTEAFF
>TRBV24-1|TRBJ2-1|TRBD1|-
TGTGCCACCAGTGATTCCGGGACAGGTATCAACAATGAGCAGTTCTTC
CATSDSGTGINNEQFF
>TRBV19|TRBJ2-7|TRBD2|-
TGTGCCAGTAGTGTGAATCCGGGACTAGCGGGAGCCTACGAGCAGTACTTC
CASSVNPGLAGAYEQYF
>TRBV3-1/TRBV3-2|TRBJ2-6|-|-
TGTGCCAGCAGCCAGAGAGACTGGCCAGTCGGAGCCAACGTCCTGACTTTC
CASSQRDWPVGANVLTF